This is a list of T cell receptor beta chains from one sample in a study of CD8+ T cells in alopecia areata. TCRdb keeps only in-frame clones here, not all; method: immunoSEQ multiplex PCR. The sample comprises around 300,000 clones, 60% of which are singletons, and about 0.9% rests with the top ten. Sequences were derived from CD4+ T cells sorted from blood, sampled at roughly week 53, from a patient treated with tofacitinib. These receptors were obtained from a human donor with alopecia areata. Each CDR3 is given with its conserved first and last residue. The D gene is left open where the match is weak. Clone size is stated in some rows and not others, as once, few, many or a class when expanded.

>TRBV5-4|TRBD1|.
CASSKPGGETQYF
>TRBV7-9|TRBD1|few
CASRDRGEGEAFF
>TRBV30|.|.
CARGQNTEAFF
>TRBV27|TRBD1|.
CASSVSYDRAGGYTF
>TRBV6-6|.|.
CASGKPGEKLFF
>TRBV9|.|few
CASSVEAMSSYEQYF
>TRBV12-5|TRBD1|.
CASGLEGQVPSAFF
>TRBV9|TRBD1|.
CASSVGTGLGEQFF
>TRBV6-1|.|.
CASSERPNQETQYF
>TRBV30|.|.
CAWSSRDEQYF
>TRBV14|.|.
CASRPQGRNSPLHF
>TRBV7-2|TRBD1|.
CASSKGTGRQETQYF
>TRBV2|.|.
CASSGGGGETQYF
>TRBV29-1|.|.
CSVEDTGGETEAFF
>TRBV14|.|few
CASSQEGLHRTDTQYF
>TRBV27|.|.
CASSVQLNQPQHF
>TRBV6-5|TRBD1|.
CASSYVTGGTEAFF
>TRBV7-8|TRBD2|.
CASSMGLRTDTQYF
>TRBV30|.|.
CAWSVRRDNEQFF
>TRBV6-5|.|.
CATRLDGELFF
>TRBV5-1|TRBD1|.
CASSLGTDNQPQHF
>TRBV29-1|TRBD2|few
CSVGDYGNEQFF
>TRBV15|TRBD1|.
CATSRLGQTAYEQYF
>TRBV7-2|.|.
CASSLTEKTQYF
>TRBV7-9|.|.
CASSWDGTSAFF
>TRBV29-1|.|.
CSVVKVHEQYF
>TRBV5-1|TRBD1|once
CASSRSGTGGLETQYF
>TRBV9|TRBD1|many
CASSVMGQGSTIYF
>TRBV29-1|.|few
CSVASFGGGTEAFF
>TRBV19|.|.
CASSSGNSNQETQYF
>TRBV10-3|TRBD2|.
CASTGGTDTQYF
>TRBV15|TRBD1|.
CATSRAPGTGAYNEQFF
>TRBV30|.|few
CAWRHATEAFF
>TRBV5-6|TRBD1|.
CASSLVGTDQPQHF
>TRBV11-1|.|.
CASSSWADTEAFF
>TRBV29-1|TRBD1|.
CSVDDRGRGYGYTF
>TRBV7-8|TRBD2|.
CASSLERGIDTQYF
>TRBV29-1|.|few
CSVEDRFGGNTIYF
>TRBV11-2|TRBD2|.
CASSFLLAGPSYEQYF
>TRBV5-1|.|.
CASSSQARGYGYTF
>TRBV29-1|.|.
CSGQDWNTGELFF
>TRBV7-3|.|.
CASSLRFGTDTQYF
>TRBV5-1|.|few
CASNRDYGELFF
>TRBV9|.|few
CASSAVGRASGNTIYF
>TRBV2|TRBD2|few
CASSESLSRGSYNEQFF
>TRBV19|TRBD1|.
CASSIHTGGNEAFF
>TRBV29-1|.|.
CSVHLNTEAFF